Here is one TCR beta chain with its context. This entry belongs to a study of blood T cell repertoires in COVID-19. Study context: Whether acute or convalescent, the COVID-19 samples came from the United States, Italy and Spain. The cDNA or gDNA used as material had been derived from T cells, B-cell-depleted T cells, or PBMCs.

Sequencing used immunoSEQ multiplex PCR; TCRdb keeps in-frame clones, though not all of them. This table has about 18,000 clones, about nine tenths appearing once. CDR1 is MNHEY, CDR2 SVGAGI, per germline. The CDR3 sequence is 14 residues long. The V and J ends lost 6 bases and 4 bases, in that order; junction bases with no gene match: 8. The chain recombines TRBV6-5 with TRBJ1-1; TRBD1 agrees at 7 bases. Sequenced input: peripheral blood. The receptor comes from a human donor in a cohort sampled during active COVID-19. The CDR3 coding sequence is TGTGCCAGCAGCTTTACCGGGACAGTCACTGAAGCTTTCTTT. Its translation: CASSFTGTVTEAFF.